This T cell receptor beta chain was identified during a study of cytomegalovirus exposure and HLA in healthy donors. About the research overall: HLA-typed donors contributed some 83 million unique TCRs, which were held in an early data release.

In the case of this clone: The target antigen is unknown.

PCR amplification relied on 60 Vbeta primers (plus 13 Jbeta primers). The method was immunoSEQ multiplex PCR; TCRdb's version includes in-frame clones alone and lacks a portion of them. The profile shows about 150,000 clones, 60% to 80% of them singletons. Germline V gives CDR1 SGHRS, CDR2 YFSETQ. This CDR3 has 14 residues. V was pared by 5 bases and J by 4 bases, with 4 bases of the junction left unmatched. Overall study findings and caveats: When analyzed later, a missense DCLRE1C variant was found to be linked to TCR beta V- and J-gene trimming. Many donors carried some public TCRs, although rarity characterized most TCR sequences. A reported reduction in N-insertions relative to the approximately 640-donor mean was seen in an Asian-associated ancestry cluster in a later analysis.

J is TRBJ2-2 and V is TRBV5-1; 8 positions agree with TRBD2. The sequencing sample was made of PBMCs. This TCR was recovered from a young man in good health and CMV-seropositive. The CDR3 region is CASRAGVGTGELFF. In DNA form, the CDR3 reads TGCGCCAGCAGAGCGGGAGTGGGCACCGGGGAGCTGTTTTTT. Complete variable domain (other parts from reference TRBV5-1 and TRBJ2-2): KAGVTQTPRYLIKTRGQQVTLSCSPISGHRSVSWYQQTPGQGLQFLFEYFSETQRNKGNFPGRFSGRQFSNSRSEMNVSTLELGDSALYLCASRAGVGTGELFFGEGSRLTVL.